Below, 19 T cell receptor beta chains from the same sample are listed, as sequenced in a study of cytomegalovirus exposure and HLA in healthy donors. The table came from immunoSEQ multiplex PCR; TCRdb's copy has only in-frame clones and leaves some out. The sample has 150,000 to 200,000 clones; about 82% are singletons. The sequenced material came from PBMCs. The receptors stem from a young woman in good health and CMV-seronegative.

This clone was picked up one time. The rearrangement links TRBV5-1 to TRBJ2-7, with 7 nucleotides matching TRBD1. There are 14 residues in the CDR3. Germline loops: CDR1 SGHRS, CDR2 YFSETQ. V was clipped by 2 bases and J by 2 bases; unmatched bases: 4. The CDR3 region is CASSLLQGPYEQYF. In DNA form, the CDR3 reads TGCGCCAGCAGCTTACTACAGGGGCCCTACGAGCAGTACTTC.

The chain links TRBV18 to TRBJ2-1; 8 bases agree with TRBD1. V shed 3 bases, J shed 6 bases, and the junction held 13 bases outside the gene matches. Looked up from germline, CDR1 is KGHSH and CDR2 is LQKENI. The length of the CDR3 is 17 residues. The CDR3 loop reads CASSPGQGISWGNEQFF. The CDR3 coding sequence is TGTGCCAGCTCACCCGGACAGGGTATATCCTGGGGCAATGAGCAGTTCTTC.

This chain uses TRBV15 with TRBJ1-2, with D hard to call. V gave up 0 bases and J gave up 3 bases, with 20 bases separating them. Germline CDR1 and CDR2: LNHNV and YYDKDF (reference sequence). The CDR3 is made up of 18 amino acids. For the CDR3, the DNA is TGTGCCACCAGCAGAGATGCAGTATTGAGGAGGGTAGACTATGGCTACACCTTC. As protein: CATSRDAVLRRVDYGYTF.

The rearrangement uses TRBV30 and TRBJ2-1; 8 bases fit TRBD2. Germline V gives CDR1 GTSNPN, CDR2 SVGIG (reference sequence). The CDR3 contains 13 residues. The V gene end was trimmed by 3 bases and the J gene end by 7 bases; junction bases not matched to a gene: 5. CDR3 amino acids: CAWRKRGRNEQFF. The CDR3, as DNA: TGTGCCTGGAGAAAGCGGGGGAGGAATGAGCAGTTCTTC.

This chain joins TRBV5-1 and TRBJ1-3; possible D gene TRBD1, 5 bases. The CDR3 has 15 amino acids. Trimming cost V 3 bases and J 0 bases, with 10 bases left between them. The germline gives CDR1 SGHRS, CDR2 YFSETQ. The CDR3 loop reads CASSWATASGNTIYF. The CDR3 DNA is TGCGCCAGCAGCTGGGCGACAGCCTCTGGAAACACCATATATTTT.

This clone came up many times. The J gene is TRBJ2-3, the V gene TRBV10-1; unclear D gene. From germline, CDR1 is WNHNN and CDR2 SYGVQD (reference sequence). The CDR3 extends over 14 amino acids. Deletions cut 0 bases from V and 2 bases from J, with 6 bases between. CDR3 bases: TGCGCCAGCAGTGAGTCGATAGACACAGATACGCAGTATTTT. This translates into CASSESIDTDTQYF.

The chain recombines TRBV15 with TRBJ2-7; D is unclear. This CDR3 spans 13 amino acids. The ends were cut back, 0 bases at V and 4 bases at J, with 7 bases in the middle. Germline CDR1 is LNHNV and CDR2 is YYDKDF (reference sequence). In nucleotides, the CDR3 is TGTGCCACCAGCAGAGAGGCCCAATACGAGCAGTACTTC. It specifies CATSREAQYEQYF.

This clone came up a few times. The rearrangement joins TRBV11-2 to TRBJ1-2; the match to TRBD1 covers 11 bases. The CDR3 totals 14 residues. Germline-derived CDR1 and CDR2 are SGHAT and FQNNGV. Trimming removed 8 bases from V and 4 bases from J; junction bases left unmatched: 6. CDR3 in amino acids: CASAGTGGTYGYTF. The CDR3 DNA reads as TGTGCCAGCGCCGGGACAGGGGGAACCTATGGCTACACCTTC. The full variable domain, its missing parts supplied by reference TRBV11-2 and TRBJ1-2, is EAGVAQSPRYKIIEKRQSVAFWCNPISGHATLYWYQQILGQGPKLLIQFQNNGVVDDSQLPKDRFSAERLKGVDSTLKIQPAKLEDSAVYLCASAGTGGTYGYTFGSGTRLTVV.

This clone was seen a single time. CDR3 amino acids: CASSQAGLSYEQYF. DNA for the CDR3: TGCGCCAGCAGCCAGGCCGGACTTTCCTACGAGCAGTACTTC. The chain employs TRBV4-1 and TRBJ2-7; the D gene is possibly TRBD2 (5 bases). This CDR3 is built from 14 residues. Germline lookup yields CDR1 MGHRA and CDR2 YSYEKL. Trimming pared 3 bases from V and 1 base from J, leaving 10 bases between.

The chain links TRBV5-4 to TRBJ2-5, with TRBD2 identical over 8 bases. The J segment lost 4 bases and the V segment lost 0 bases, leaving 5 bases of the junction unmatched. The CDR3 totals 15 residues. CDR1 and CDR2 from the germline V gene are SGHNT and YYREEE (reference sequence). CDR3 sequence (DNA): TGTGCCAGCAGCTTGGTTCAAGCGGGGGTAGAGACCCAGTACTTC. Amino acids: CASSLVQAGVETQYF.

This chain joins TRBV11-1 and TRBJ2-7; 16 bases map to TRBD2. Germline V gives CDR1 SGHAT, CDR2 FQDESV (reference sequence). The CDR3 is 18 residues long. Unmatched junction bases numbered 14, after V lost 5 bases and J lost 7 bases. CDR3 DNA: TGTGCCAGCAGCGGAACCGGGACTAGCGGGAGGGCCAGAGGGGAGCAGTACTTC. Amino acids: CASSGTGTSGRARGEQYF. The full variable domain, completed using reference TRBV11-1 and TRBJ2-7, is EAEVAQSPRYKITEKSQAVAFWCDPISGHATLYWYRQILGQGPELLVQFQDESVVDDSQLPKDRFSAERLKGVDSTLKIQPAELGDSAMYLCASSGTGTSGRARGEQYFGPGTRLTVT.

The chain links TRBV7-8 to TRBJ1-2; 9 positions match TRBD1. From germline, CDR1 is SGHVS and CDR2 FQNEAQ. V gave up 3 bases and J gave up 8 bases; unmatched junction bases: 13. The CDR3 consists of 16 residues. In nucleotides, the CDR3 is TGTGCCAGCAGCTTGGGACAGGGTCGCGGTCGGGGGGGCTACACCTTC. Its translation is CASSLGQGRGRGGYTF. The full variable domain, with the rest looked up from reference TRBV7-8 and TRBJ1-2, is GAGVSQSPRYKVAKRGQDVALRCDPISGHVSLFWYQQALGQGPEFLTYFQNEAQLDKSGLPSDRFFAERPEGSVSTLKIQRTQQEDSAVYLCASSLGQGRGRGGYTFGSGTRLTVV.

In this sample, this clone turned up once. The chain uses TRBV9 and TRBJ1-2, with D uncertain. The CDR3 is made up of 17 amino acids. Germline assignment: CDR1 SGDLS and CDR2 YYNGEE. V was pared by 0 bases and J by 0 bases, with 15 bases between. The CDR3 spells CASSVGHRTITNYGYTF. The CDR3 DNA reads TGTGCCAGCAGCGTAGGGCACCGAACAATTACTAACTATGGCTACACCTTC.

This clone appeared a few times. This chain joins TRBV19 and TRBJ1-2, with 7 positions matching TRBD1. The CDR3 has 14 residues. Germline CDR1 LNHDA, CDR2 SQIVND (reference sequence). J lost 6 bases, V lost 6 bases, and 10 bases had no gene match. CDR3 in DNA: TGTGCCAGTAGGAAACCTACAGGGGTCCATGGCTACACCTTC. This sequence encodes CASRKPTGVHGYTF.

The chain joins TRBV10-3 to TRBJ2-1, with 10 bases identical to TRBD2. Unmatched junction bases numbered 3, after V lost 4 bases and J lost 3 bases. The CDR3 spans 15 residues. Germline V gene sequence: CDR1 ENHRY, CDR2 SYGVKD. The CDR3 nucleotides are TGTGCCATCAGTGTGCGGACTAGCGGCTACAATGAGCAGTTCTTC. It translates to CAISVRTSGYNEQFF.

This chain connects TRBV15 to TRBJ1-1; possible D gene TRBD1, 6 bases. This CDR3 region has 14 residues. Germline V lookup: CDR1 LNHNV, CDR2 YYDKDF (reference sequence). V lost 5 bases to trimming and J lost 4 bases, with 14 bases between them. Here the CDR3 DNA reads TGTGCCACCAGCCCATGGCAAGGGGGCACTGAAGCTTTCTTT. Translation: CATSPWQGGTEAFF.

CDR3 bases: TGCGCCAGCAGCTTGGACAGGGTGAGGCATGGCTACACCTTC. This encodes CASSLDRVRHGYTF. The rearrangement joins TRBV5-1 to TRBJ1-2; TRBD1 is a possible D gene (6 bases). Germline V CDR1 and CDR2: SGHRS, YFSETQ. V lost 0 bases, J lost 6 bases, and 12 bases lay in between. This CDR3 has 14 residues.

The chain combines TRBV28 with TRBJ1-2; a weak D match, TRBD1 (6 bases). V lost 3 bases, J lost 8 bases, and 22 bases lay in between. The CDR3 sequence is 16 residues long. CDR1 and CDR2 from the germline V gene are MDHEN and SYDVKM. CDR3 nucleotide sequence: TGTGCCAGCAGTTTGCCTACCTACAGGGCGGTGAGGGGCTACACCTTC. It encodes CASSLPTYRAVRGYTF.

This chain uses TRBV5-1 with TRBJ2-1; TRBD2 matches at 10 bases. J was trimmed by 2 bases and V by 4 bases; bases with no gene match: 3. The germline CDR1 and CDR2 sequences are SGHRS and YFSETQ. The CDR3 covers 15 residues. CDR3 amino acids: CASSPSGGAYNEQFF. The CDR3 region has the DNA TGCGCCAGCAGCCCTAGCGGGGGTGCCTACAATGAGCAGTTCTTC.